This T cell receptor (beta chain) was retrieved from a study of T cell responses to AZD1222 COVID-19 vaccine. Regarding the study as a whole: Mostly white British, mostly female donors; authors suggested clonal diversity may be underestimated.

With respect to this clone: Its antigen is undetermined.

Only in-frame clones appear in the TCRdb table, and some are missing; sequencing was by immunoSEQ multiplex PCR. Of 110,000 or so clones in the sample, more than 85% were seen once. CDR3 length: 16 amino acids. V lost 3 bases to trimming and J lost 5 bases; unmatched junction nucleotides: 10. Germline CDR1 reads MGHRA; CDR2 reads YSYEKL. This clonotype was obtained from an adult who received the AZD1222 COVID-19 vaccine. V usage is TRBV4-1 and J usage is TRBJ1-3; 7 bases agree with TRBD1. The sequenced sample was peripheral blood, obtained 28 days after the second AZD1222 dose. CDR3 loop: CASSHANRQGRNTIYF. CDR3 DNA sequence: TGCGCCAGCAGCCATGCGAATCGACAGGGAAGAAACACCATATATTTT.